Listed below are T cell receptor beta chains from one sample, sequenced in a study of regulatory T cells in long-lasting Graves disease. TCRdb re-analysed the multiplex PCR reads in MiXCR, keeping a single row per CDR3 protein. The data hold 350,000 to 450,000 distinct CDR3 sequences, with roughly 25% observed a single time. The sequenced sample was peripheral blood mononuclear cells (PBMCs), obtained when the disease was refractory, from a patient treated with antithyroid drugs. These receptors were taken from a woman aged 35 to 49 with Graves disease. Each CDR3 is given with its conserved first and last residue. D genes are given only for firm matches. Clone size is given for some rows only: seen once, a few or many times, or a class if the clone is expanded.

d_call: -
j_call: TRBJ2-3
v_call: TRBV2
clone_size: few
cdr3_aa: CASRRADTQYF
cdr3_nt: TGTGCCAGCCGGCGGGCAGATACGCAGTATTTT

d_call: TRBD2
j_call: TRBJ2-7
v_call: TRBV11-2
clone_size: many
cdr3_aa: CASSPAGVGNEQYF
cdr3_nt: TGTGCCAGCAGCCCAGCGGGAGTGGGAAACGAGCAGTACTTC

d_call: TRBD1
j_call: TRBJ2-5
v_call: TRBV28
clone_size: many
cdr3_aa: CASSTRDRGVKTQYF
cdr3_nt: TGTGCCAGCAGCACCCGGGACAGGGGTGTAAAGACCCAGTACTTC

d_call: -
j_call: TRBJ2-5
v_call: TRBV10-3
clone_size: many
cdr3_aa: CAISEGLGETQYF
cdr3_nt: TGTGCCATCAGTGAGGGGTTGGGTGAGACCCAGTACTTC

d_call: TRBD1
j_call: TRBJ2-5
v_call: TRBV30
clone_size: once
cdr3_aa: CAWSPLQGWETQYF
cdr3_nt: TGTGCCTGGAGTCCCCTACAGGGGTGGGAGACCCAGTACTTC

d_call: -
j_call: TRBJ1-3
v_call: TRBV27
clone_size: few
cdr3_aa: CASNYPEVGNTIYF
cdr3_nt: TGTGCCAGCAACTACCCCGAAGTCGGAAACACCATATATTTT

d_call: -
j_call: TRBJ2-1
v_call: TRBV10-3
clone_size: -
cdr3_aa: CAISDSSGEQFF
cdr3_nt: TGTGCCATCAGTGACTCTAGTGGTGAGCAGTTCTTC

d_call: TRBD2
j_call: TRBJ2-5
v_call: TRBV20-1
clone_size: -
cdr3_aa: CSDELAVGETQYF
cdr3_nt: TGCAGTGATGAACTAGCGGTGGGCGAGACCCAGTACTTC

d_call: TRBD2
j_call: TRBJ2-7
v_call: TRBV10-3
clone_size: many
cdr3_aa: CAISDRGDEQYF
cdr3_nt: TGTGCCATCAGTGACCGGGGGGACGAGCAGTACTTC

d_call: TRBD1
j_call: TRBJ1-5
v_call: TRBV27
clone_size: many
cdr3_aa: CASRGQGVQPQHF
cdr3_nt: TGTGCCAGCAGGGGACAGGGAGTTCAGCCCCAGCATTTT

d_call: -
j_call: TRBJ2-7
v_call: TRBV12-3/TRBV12-4
clone_size: many
cdr3_aa: CASSLVLKYEQYF
cdr3_nt: TGTGCCAGCAGTTTGGTACTCAAATACGAGCAGTACTTC

d_call: -
j_call: TRBJ2-2
v_call: TRBV15
clone_size: many
cdr3_aa: CATSRDYTGGELFF
cdr3_nt: TGTGCCACCAGCAGAGATTATACGGGCGGGGAGCTGTTTTTT

d_call: -
j_call: TRBJ2-5
v_call: TRBV5-1
clone_size: -
cdr3_aa: CASSYQPGGLGETQYF
cdr3_nt: TGCGCCAGCAGCTACCAACCCGGCGGACTGGGGGAGACCCAGTACTTC

d_call: -
j_call: TRBJ1-2
v_call: TRBV28
clone_size: many
cdr3_aa: CASRVEPYGYTF
cdr3_nt: TGTGCCAGCAGGGTGGAGCCCTATGGCTACACCTTC

d_call: -
j_call: TRBJ2-5
v_call: TRBV20-1
clone_size: many
cdr3_aa: CSASGPAGETQYF
cdr3_nt: TGCAGTGCTAGCGGCCCCGCCGGGGAGACCCAGTACTTC

d_call: -
j_call: TRBJ2-5
v_call: TRBV6-5
clone_size: many
cdr3_aa: CASSYGDAVGETQYF
cdr3_nt: TGTGCCAGCAGTTACGGGGATGCGGTCGGAGAGACCCAGTACTTC

d_call: TRBD1
j_call: TRBJ1-5
v_call: TRBV27
clone_size: many
cdr3_aa: CASKGQGRDSNQPQHF
cdr3_nt: TGTGCCAGCAAAGGACAGGGGAGGGATAGCAATCAGCCCCAGCATTTT

d_call: -
j_call: TRBJ2-1
v_call: TRBV24-1
clone_size: few
cdr3_aa: CATSKPGLNNEQFF
cdr3_nt: TGTGCCACCAGTAAACCTGGTCTGAACAATGAGCAGTTCTTC

d_call: -
j_call: TRBJ2-5
v_call: TRBV28
clone_size: many
cdr3_aa: CASRTGTLYQETQYF
cdr3_nt: TGTGCCAGCAGAACCGGGACACTGTACCAAGAGACCCAGTACTTC

d_call: -
j_call: TRBJ2-3
v_call: TRBV7-2
clone_size: -
cdr3_aa: CASSLGGLSSTDTQYF
cdr3_nt: TGTGCCAGCAGCTTAGGGGGACTTAGTAGCACAGATACGCAGTATTTT

d_call: TRBD2
j_call: TRBJ2-7
v_call: TRBV7-9
clone_size: few
cdr3_aa: CASSSGTRGSEQYF
cdr3_nt: TGTGCCAGCAGCTCCGGGACTAGAGGGTCCGAGCAGTACTTC

d_call: TRBD1
j_call: TRBJ2-2
v_call: TRBV20-1
clone_size: many
cdr3_aa: CSATLGTGNTGELFF
cdr3_nt: TGCAGTGCTACCTTGGGGACAGGGAACACCGGGGAGCTGTTTTTT

d_call: TRBD2
j_call: TRBJ2-1
v_call: TRBV24-1
clone_size: -
cdr3_aa: CATSDALAGEMGNGQFF
cdr3_nt: TGTGCCACCAGTGATGCCCTAGCGGGCGAAATGGGTAATGGGCAGTTCTTC

d_call: -
j_call: TRBJ1-5
v_call: TRBV28
clone_size: -
cdr3_aa: CAGRGDDSNQPQHF
cdr3_nt: TGTGCCGGCCGGGGGGACGATAGCAATCAGCCCCAGCATTTT

d_call: TRBD1
j_call: TRBJ1-1
v_call: TRBV6-1
clone_size: many
cdr3_aa: CASSQETGWSTEAFF
cdr3_nt: TGTGCCAGCAGTCAAGAGACAGGGTGGAGCACTGAAGCTTTCTTT

d_call: -
j_call: TRBJ2-6
v_call: TRBV6-1
clone_size: many
cdr3_aa: CATGGQAGANVLTF
cdr3_nt: TGTGCCACGGGAGGACAGGCTGGGGCCAACGTCCTGACTTTC

d_call: TRBD2
j_call: TRBJ2-4
v_call: TRBV5-6
clone_size: few
cdr3_aa: CASSSGGLNIQYF
cdr3_nt: TGTGCCAGCAGCTCGGGGGGGTTGAACATTCAGTACTTC

d_call: -
j_call: TRBJ1-1
v_call: TRBV28
clone_size: many
cdr3_aa: CASSPMGGYTEAFF
cdr3_nt: TGTGCCAGCAGTCCCATGGGAGGGTACACTGAAGCTTTCTTT

d_call: -
j_call: TRBJ2-2
v_call: TRBV29-1
clone_size: -
cdr3_aa: CSVLQVNTGELFF
cdr3_nt: TGCAGCGTACTACAGGTGAACACCGGGGAGCTGTTTTTT

d_call: TRBD1
j_call: TRBJ1-1
v_call: TRBV19
clone_size: -
cdr3_aa: CASSMESLTGATEAFF
cdr3_nt: TGTGCCAGTAGTATGGAGTCCCTAACAGGGGCCACTGAAGCTTTCTTT

d_call: TRBD2
j_call: TRBJ2-5
v_call: TRBV6-5
clone_size: many
cdr3_aa: CASSYPGLEETQYF
cdr3_nt: TGTGCCAGCAGTTACCCGGGACTAGAGGAGACCCAGTACTTC

d_call: TRBD1
j_call: TRBJ1-5
v_call: TRBV11-2
clone_size: many
cdr3_aa: CASSLDTGDQPQHF
cdr3_nt: TGTGCCAGCAGCTTAGACACAGGGGATCAGCCCCAGCATTTT

d_call: TRBD1
j_call: TRBJ1-1
v_call: TRBV4-1
clone_size: few
cdr3_aa: CASSHRGPNTEAFF
cdr3_nt: TGCGCCAGCAGCCACAGGGGGCCGAACACTGAAGCTTTCTTT

d_call: -
j_call: TRBJ2-1
v_call: TRBV15
clone_size: many
cdr3_aa: CATSRDFEGLNIDEQFF
cdr3_nt: TGTGCCACCAGCAGAGATTTTGAGGGTCTGAACATCGATGAGCAGTTCTTC

d_call: -
j_call: TRBJ2-7
v_call: TRBV5-6
clone_size: many
cdr3_aa: CASSFRREQYF
cdr3_nt: TGTGCCAGCAGCTTCAGACGCGAGCAGTACTTC

d_call: -
j_call: TRBJ2-7
v_call: TRBV7-2
clone_size: many
cdr3_aa: CASNSPGRTIAYEQYF
cdr3_nt: TGTGCCAGCAACTCACCCGGGAGAACGATCGCCTACGAGCAGTACTTC

d_call: -
j_call: TRBJ2-5
v_call: TRBV20-1
clone_size: many
cdr3_aa: CSASKGGETQYF
cdr3_nt: TGCAGTGCTAGCAAAGGGGGAGAGACCCAGTACTTC

d_call: TRBD1
j_call: TRBJ2-7
v_call: TRBV5-1
clone_size: -
cdr3_aa: CASSSWVTATGLDYEQYF
cdr3_nt: TGCGCCAGCAGCTCCTGGGTGACCGCGACAGGGTTGGACTACGAGCAGTACTTC

d_call: -
j_call: TRBJ2-7
v_call: TRBV28
clone_size: few
cdr3_aa: CASSLQGGEQYF
cdr3_nt: TGTGCCAGCAGTTTACAGGGCGGCGAGCAGTACTTC

d_call: TRBD1
j_call: TRBJ2-2
v_call: TRBV19
clone_size: -
cdr3_aa: CASSIPDRVFNTGELFF
cdr3_nt: TGTGCCAGTAGTATCCCGGACAGGGTATTTAACACCGGGGAGCTGTTTTTT

d_call: -
j_call: TRBJ2-7
v_call: TRBV12-3/TRBV12-4
clone_size: many
cdr3_aa: CASSPGLGWGEQYF
cdr3_nt: TGTGCCAGCAGTCCGGGACTCGGGTGGGGTGAGCAGTACTTC

d_call: TRBD1
j_call: TRBJ1-2
v_call: TRBV10-3
clone_size: -
cdr3_aa: CAISDPDRGSYGYTF
cdr3_nt: TGTGCCATCAGTGACCCGGACAGGGGTTCCTATGGCTACACCTTC

d_call: -
j_call: TRBJ1-5
v_call: TRBV10-3
clone_size: few
cdr3_aa: CAINNWNQPQHF
cdr3_nt: TGTGCCATCAACAACTGGAATCAGCCCCAGCATTTT

d_call: -
j_call: TRBJ1-5
v_call: TRBV6-1
clone_size: -
cdr3_aa: CASRQGDNQPQHF
cdr3_nt: TGTGCCAGCAGACAGGGTGACAATCAGCCCCAGCATTTT

d_call: -
j_call: TRBJ2-5
v_call: TRBV6-1
clone_size: many
cdr3_aa: CASRKATSPQETQYF
cdr3_nt: TGTGCCAGCAGGAAAGCCACTAGCCCCCAAGAGACCCAGTACTTC

d_call: -
j_call: TRBJ1-5
v_call: TRBV6-5
clone_size: many
cdr3_aa: CASSFGQHSNQPQHF
cdr3_nt: TGTGCCAGCAGTTTCGGACAACATAGCAATCAGCCCCAGCATTTT

d_call: -
j_call: TRBJ1-5
v_call: TRBV20-1
clone_size: -
cdr3_aa: CSARDFPSQGNVDQPQHF
cdr3_nt: TGCAGTGCTAGAGATTTTCCATCACAGGGCAACGTCGATCAGCCCCAGCATTTT

d_call: -
j_call: TRBJ1-1
v_call: TRBV29-1
clone_size: many
cdr3_aa: CSASDGPEAFF
cdr3_nt: TGCAGCGCCTCGGACGGACCTGAAGCTTTCTTT

d_call: -
j_call: TRBJ1-2
v_call: TRBV14
clone_size: many
cdr3_aa: CASRLSNGIGNGYTF
cdr3_nt: TGTGCCAGCAGGTTATCGAACGGAATCGGGAATGGCTACACCTTC

d_call: TRBD1
j_call: TRBJ1-4
v_call: TRBV7-9
clone_size: -
cdr3_aa: CASSFRTGRNEKLFF
cdr3_nt: TGTGCCAGCAGCTTTAGGACAGGCCGGAATGAAAAACTGTTTTTT

d_call: TRBD1
j_call: TRBJ1-1
v_call: TRBV7-2
clone_size: many
cdr3_aa: CASSARQGAITEAFF
cdr3_nt: TGTGCCAGCAGCGCACGACAGGGGGCTATCACTGAAGCTTTCTTT

d_call: TRBD1
j_call: TRBJ1-4
v_call: TRBV28
clone_size: many
cdr3_aa: CASSPGGRNEKLFF
cdr3_nt: TGTGCCAGCAGCCCAGGGGGGCGTAATGAAAAACTGTTTTTT

d_call: -
j_call: TRBJ2-7
v_call: TRBV28
clone_size: many
cdr3_aa: CASSPPGTLEYEQYF
cdr3_nt: TGTGCCAGCAGTCCTCCCGGGACACTAGAATACGAGCAGTACTTC

d_call: -
j_call: TRBJ2-5
v_call: TRBV28
clone_size: many
cdr3_aa: CASRPTGEETQYF
cdr3_nt: TGTGCCAGCAGACCTACCGGGGAAGAGACCCAGTACTTC

d_call: -
j_call: TRBJ1-1
v_call: TRBV4-1
clone_size: -
cdr3_aa: CASSYLAVNTEAFF
cdr3_nt: TGCGCCAGCAGCTACCTTGCAGTGAACACTGAAGCTTTCTTT